Sequencing of this T cell receptor beta chain was carried out in a study of T cell responses to AZD1222 COVID-19 vaccine. Study outcomes and limitations: Regions left unmutated in variants are reportedly the target of nearly half of spike-specific TCRs. Mostly white British, mostly female donors; authors suggested clonal diversity may be underestimated. Seropositivity was recorded at baseline in only 6 or 7 AZD1222 recipients. Spike-specific TCR breadth and depth both grew after two AZD1222 doses.

V was pared by 4 bases and J by 4 bases, with 8 bases of the junction left unmatched. The CDR3 is 16 residues long. In germline, CDR1 is LNHDA, CDR2 SQIVND (reference sequence). TCRdb keeps only in-frame clones here, not all; method: immunoSEQ multiplex PCR. The sample lists 110,000 or so clones, approximately 85% occurring once. A word on this clone: The antigen remains undetermined.

The sequence was obtained from an adult in good health. The rearrangement links TRBV19 to TRBJ2-5, with 11 positions matching TRBD2. The source material was peripheral blood, sampled on day 0 of AZD1222 vaccination. The DNA of the CDR3 is TGTGCCAGTAGTAGGGGCCGACTAGCGGGAAGAGAGACCCAGTACTTC. Its protein product is CASSRGRLAGRETQYF.